What follows describes a single T cell receptor (beta chain). This CDR3 region has 13 residues. Trimming removed 4 bases at V and 5 bases at J, with 13 bases between. Germline assignment: CDR1 SGHRS and CDR2 YFSETQ. This sample stems from a study of blood T cell repertoires in COVID-19. Study-wide context: There were acute and convalescent COVID-19 samples, and they came from the United States, Italy and Spain. T cells, B-cell-depleted T cells, or PBMCs provided the cDNA or gDNA that served as material.

In the authors' workflow: Researchers report that nucleated cell counts were estimated from reference gene primer amplification. TCRdb keeps only in-frame clones here, not all; method: immunoSEQ multiplex PCR. From that table come the V and J calls and clone size; the DNA was used to work out D and trimming. The sample lists 80,000 to 95,000 clones, approximately 86% occurring once. The material sequenced was peripheral blood. The rearrangement joins TRBV5-1 to TRBJ2-7; maybe TRBD1 (5 bases). This receptor was identified in a human donor in a cohort sampled during active COVID-19. DNA of the CDR3: TGCGCCAGCAGCCCCTCAGGGCGGCACGAGCAGTACTTC. Its translation is CASSPSGRHEQYF.